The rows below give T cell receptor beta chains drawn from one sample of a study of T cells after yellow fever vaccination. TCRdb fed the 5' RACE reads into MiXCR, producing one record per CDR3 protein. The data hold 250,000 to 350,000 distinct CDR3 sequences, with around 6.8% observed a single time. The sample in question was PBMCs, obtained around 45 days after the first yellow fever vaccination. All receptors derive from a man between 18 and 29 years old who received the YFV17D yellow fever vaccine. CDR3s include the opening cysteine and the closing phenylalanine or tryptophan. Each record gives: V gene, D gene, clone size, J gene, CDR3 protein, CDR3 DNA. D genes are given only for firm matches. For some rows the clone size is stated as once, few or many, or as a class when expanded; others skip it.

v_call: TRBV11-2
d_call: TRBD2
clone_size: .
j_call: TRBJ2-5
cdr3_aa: CASSLTNGGAIGETQYF
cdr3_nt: TGTGCCAGCAGCTTAACCAACGGGGGGGCAATCGGAGAGACCCAGTACTTC

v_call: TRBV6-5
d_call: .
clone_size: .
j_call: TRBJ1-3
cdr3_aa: CASSYLEGDTIYF
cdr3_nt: TGTGCCAGCAGTTATCTCGAGGGGGACACCATATATTTT

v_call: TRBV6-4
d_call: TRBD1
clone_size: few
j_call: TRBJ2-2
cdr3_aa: CASSGRQGANTGELFF
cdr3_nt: TGTGCCAGCAGTGGGAGACAGGGGGCGAACACCGGGGAGCTGTTTTTT

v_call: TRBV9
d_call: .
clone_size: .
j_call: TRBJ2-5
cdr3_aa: CASSARPYGQYQETQYF
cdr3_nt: TGTGCCAGCAGCGCTCGGCCGTACGGACAGTACCAAGAGACCCAGTACTTC

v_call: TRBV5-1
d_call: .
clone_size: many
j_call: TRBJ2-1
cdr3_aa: CASKVGTSSYNEQFF
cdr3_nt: TGCGCCAGCAAGGTGGGGACGAGCTCCTACAATGAGCAGTTCTTC

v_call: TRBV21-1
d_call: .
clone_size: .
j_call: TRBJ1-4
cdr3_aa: CASSKVMPGQVNEKLFF
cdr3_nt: TGTGCCAGCAGCAAAGTAATGCCCGGGCAGGTTAATGAAAAACTGTTTTTT

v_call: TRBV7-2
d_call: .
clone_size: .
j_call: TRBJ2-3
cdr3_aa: CASSLARLADTQYF
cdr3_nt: TGTGCCAGCAGCTTAGCCAGATTGGCAGATACGCAGTATTTT

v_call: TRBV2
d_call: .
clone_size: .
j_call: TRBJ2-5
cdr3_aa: CAGGRETQYF
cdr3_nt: TGTGCCGGAGGGAGGGAGACCCAGTACTTC

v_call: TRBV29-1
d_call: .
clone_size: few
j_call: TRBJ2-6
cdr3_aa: CSVETGGLSGANVLTF
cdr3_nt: TGCAGCGTTGAAACGGGGGGCCTCTCTGGGGCCAACGTCCTGACTTTC

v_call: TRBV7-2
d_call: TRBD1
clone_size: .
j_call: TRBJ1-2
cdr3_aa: CASSLVGTGAKALYTF
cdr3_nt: TGTGCCAGCAGCTTAGTTGGGACAGGGGCCAAGGCGCTGTACACCTTC

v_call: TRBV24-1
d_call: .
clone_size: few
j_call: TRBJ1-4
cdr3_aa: CATSLSGEADEKLFF
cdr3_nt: TGTGCCACCAGCCTCTCAGGGGAAGCGGATGAAAAACTGTTTTTT

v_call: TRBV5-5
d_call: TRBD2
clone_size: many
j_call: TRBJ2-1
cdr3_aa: CASRLAGSSYNEQFF
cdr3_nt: TGTGCCAGCAGGCTAGCGGGAAGCTCCTACAATGAGCAGTTCTTC

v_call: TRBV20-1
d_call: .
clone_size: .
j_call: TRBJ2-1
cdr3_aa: CSAIVLRPYEQFF
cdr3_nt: TGCAGTGCTATAGTCCTACGGCCATATGAGCAGTTCTTC

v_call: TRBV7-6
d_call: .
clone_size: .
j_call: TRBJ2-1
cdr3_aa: CASSAGTGGSEQFF
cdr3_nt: TGTGCCAGCAGCGCTGGGACAGGCGGGAGTGAGCAGTTCTTC

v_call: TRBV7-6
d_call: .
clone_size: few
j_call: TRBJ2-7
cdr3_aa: CASSLVGRVGDEQYF
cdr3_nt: TGTGCCAGCAGCTTAGTTGGCAGGGTGGGCGACGAGCAGTACTTC

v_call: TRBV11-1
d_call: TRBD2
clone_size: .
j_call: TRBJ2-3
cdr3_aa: CASSSTLTSGGITDTQYF
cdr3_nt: TGTGCCAGCAGTTCGACCCTCACTAGCGGGGGGATAACAGATACGCAGTATTTT

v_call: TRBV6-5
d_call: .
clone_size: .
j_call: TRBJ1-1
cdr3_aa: CASSSWTEMNTEAFF
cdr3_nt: TGTGCCAGCAGTTCTTGGACAGAGATGAACACTGAAGCTTTCTTT

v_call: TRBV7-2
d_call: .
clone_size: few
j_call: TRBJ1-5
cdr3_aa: CASTLGGLSNQPQHF
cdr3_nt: TGTGCCAGCACGCTTGGAGGTCTGAGCAATCAGCCCCAGCATTTT

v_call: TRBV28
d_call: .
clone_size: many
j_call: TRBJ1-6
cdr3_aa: CASSPPRQSSYNSPLHF
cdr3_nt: TGTGCCAGCAGTCCCCCCCGACAGAGCTCCTATAATTCACCCCTCCACTTT

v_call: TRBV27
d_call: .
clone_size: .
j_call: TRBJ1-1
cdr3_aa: CASSLYRATEAFF
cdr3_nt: TGTGCCAGCAGTTTGTACAGGGCCACTGAAGCTTTCTTT

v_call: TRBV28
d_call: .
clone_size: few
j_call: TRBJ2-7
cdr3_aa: CASSGPIDYYEQYF
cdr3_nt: TGTGCCAGCAGTGGTCCGATTGATTACTACGAGCAGTACTTC

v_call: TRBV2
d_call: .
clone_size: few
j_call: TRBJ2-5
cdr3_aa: CASSGTDHLYQETQYF
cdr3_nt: TGTGCCAGCAGTGGTACGGACCACCTCTACCAAGAGACCCAGTACTTC

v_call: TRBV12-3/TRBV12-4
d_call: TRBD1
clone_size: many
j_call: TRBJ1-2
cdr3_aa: CASSKGGQAAYGYTF
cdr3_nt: TGTGCCAGCAGCAAAGGGGGACAGGCAGCTTATGGCTACACCTTC

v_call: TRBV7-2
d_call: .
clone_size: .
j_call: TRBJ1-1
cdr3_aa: CASSLIQGRDTEAFF
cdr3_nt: TGTGCCAGCAGCTTAATACAGGGTCGAGACACTGAAGCTTTCTTT

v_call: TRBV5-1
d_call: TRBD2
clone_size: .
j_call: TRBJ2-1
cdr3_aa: CASSSASGAYEQFF
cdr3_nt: TGCGCCAGCAGCTCAGCTAGCGGGGCGTATGAGCAGTTCTTC

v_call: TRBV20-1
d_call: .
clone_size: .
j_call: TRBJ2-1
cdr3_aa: CSARDRARNEQFF
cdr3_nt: TGCAGTGCTAGAGATCGGGCGAGAAATGAGCAGTTCTTC

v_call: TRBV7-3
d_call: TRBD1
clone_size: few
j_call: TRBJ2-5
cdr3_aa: CASSNSGGHQETQYF
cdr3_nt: TGTGCCAGCAGCAACTCAGGGGGACACCAAGAGACCCAGTACTTC

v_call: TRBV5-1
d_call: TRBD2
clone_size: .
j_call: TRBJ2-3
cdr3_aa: CASSLAPGGGGLQTDTQYF
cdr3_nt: TGCGCCAGCAGCCTAGCCCCCGGCGGGGGGGGTCTCCAAACAGATACGCAGTATTTT

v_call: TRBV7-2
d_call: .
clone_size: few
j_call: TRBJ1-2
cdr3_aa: CASSLVGRTNYGYTF
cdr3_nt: TGTGCCAGCAGCTTAGTTGGACGGACAAACTATGGCTACACCTTC

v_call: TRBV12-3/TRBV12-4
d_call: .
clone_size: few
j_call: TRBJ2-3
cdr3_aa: CASSFPGENTQYF
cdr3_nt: TGTGCCAGCAGTTTCCCGGGAGAGAATACGCAGTATTTT

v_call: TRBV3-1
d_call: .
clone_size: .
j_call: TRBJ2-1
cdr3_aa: CASSQEGIKSYNEQFF
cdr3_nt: TGTGCCAGCAGCCAAGAAGGGATTAAATCCTACAATGAGCAGTTCTTC

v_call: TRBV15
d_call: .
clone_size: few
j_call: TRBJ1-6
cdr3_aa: CATSRDFAGTRDF
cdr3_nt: TGTGCCACCAGCAGAGATTTTGCCGGGACAAGGGATTTT

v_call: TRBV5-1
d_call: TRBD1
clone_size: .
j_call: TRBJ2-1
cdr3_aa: CASSLAPGTGHNEQFF
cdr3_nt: TGCGCCAGCAGCTTGGCCCCCGGGACAGGCCACAATGAGCAGTTCTTC

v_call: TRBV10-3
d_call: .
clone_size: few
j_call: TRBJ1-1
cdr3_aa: CAIGAGRWDTEAFF
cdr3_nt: TGTGCCATTGGGGCGGGGCGCTGGGACACTGAAGCTTTCTTT

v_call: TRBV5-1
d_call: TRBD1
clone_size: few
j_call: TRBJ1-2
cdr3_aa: CASSLNPQGANYGYTF
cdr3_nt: TGCGCCAGCAGCTTGAACCCACAGGGGGCGAACTATGGCTACACCTTC

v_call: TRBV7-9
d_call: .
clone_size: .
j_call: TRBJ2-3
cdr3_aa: CASSLETTVDTQYF
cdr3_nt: TGTGCCAGCAGCTTAGAAACCACGGTGGATACGCAGTATTTT

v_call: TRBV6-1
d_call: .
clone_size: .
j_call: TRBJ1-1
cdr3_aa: CASSRTDQNTEAFF
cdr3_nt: TGTGCCAGCAGCAGGACAGATCAGAACACTGAAGCTTTCTTT

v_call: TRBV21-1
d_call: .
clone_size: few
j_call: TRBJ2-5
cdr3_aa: CASRKFGTVNRQETQYF
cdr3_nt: TGTGCCAGCAGAAAATTCGGGACAGTCAACCGCCAAGAGACCCAGTACTTC

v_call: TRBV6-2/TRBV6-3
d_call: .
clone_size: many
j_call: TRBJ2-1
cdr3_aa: CASTLLGGAFYNEQFF
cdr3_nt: TGTGCCAGCACTCTTCTGGGGGGGGCCTTCTACAATGAGCAGTTCTTC

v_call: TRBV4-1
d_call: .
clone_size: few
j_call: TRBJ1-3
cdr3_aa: CASSQADAGNTIYF
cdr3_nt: TGCGCCAGCAGCCAAGCTGACGCTGGAAACACCATATATTTT

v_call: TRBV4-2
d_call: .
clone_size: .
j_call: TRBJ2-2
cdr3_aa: CASSQTDHTGELFF
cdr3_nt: TGTGCCAGCAGCCAAACCGACCACACCGGGGAGCTGTTTTTT